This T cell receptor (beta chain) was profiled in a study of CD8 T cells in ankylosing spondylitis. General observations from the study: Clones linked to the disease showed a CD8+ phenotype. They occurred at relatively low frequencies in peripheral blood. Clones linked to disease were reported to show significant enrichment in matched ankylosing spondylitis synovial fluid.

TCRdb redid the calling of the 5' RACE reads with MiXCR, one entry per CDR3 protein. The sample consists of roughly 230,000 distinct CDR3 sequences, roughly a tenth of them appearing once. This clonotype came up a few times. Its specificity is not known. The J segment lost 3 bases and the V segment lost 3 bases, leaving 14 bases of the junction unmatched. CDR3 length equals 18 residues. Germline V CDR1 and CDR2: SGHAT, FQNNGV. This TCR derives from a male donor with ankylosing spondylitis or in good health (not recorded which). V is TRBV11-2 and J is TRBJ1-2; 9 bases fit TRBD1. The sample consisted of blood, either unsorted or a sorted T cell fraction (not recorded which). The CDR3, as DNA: TGTGCCAGCAGCTTCCTAGTGGGGACAGGGTTTTCGGACTATGGCTACACCTTC. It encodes CASSFLVGTGFSDYGYTF.